These 27 T cell receptor beta chains came from one sample sequenced in a study of control samples from healthy donors and cancer patients. Clones were sequenced by immunoSEQ multiplex PCR, and TCRdb holds only the in-frame ones, with some missing. Among around 140,000 clones listed, 92% were seen once. Specimen: blood. All receptors come from a woman aged 50 to 60 in good health.

V gene TRBV27 combines with J gene TRBJ2-7; 11 bases fit TRBD2. CDR1 MNHEY and CDR2 SMNVEV come from the germline V gene (reference sequence). The trim removed 5 bases at V and 5 bases at J, leaving 5 bases unmatched. CDR3 size: 14 residues. In DNA, the CDR3 is TGTGCCAGCAGTAAGCGACTAGCGGGAAACGAGCAGTACTTC. It is translated as CASSKRLAGNEQYF.

This clone was counted a single time. J is TRBJ2-1 and V is TRBV7-8, with D unresolved. V was cut by 1 base and J by 0 bases, with 7 bases left in between. The CDR3 has 15 amino acids. Per the germline V gene, CDR1 is SGHVS and CDR2 is FQNEAQ. DNA for the CDR3: TGTGCCAGCAGCTTAGTCTCAAGCTCCTACAATGAGCAGTTCTTC. It codes for CASSLVSSSYNEQFF.

V usage is TRBV19 and J usage is TRBJ1-5; 9 nucleotides match TRBD1. This CDR3 contains 17 residues. The trim removed 0 bases at V and 4 bases at J, leaving 7 bases unmatched. Germline CDR1 reads LNHDA; CDR2 reads SQIVND (reference sequence). CDR3 region: CASSIDWGTGRNQPQHF. The CDR3 DNA is TGTGCCAGTAGTATAGATTGGGGGACAGGGCGTAATCAGCCCCAGCATTTT.

As regards this clone: This may be a read error: a much more frequent sequence differs by one nucleotide. The CDR3 bases are TGTGCCAGCAGCTTCGGACAGGGGAACACTGAAGCTTTCTTT. Translated, it gives CASSFGQGNTEAFF. The V gene is TRBV7-9, the J gene TRBJ1-1; TRBD1 agrees at 8 bases. J gave up 1 base and V 3 bases, and 1 base lay outside the gene matches. Germline V gene sequence: CDR1 SEHNR, CDR2 FQNEAQ (reference sequence). This CDR3 is 14 amino acids long.

The V and J genes are TRBV12-3 or TRBV12-4 and TRBJ2-5; D call uncertain. V was cut by 3 bases and J by 7 bases, with 12 bases left in between. This CDR3 spans 13 amino acids. The CDR3 spells CASSLGSYGTQYF. CDR3 coding DNA: TGTGCCAGCAGTTTGGGTTCATATGGGACCCAGTACTTC.

The chain employs TRBV12-3 or TRBV12-4 and TRBJ1-2; 7 bases align to TRBD1. This CDR3 has 13 amino acids. The junction had 8 bases not matched to a gene; V was cut back by 5 bases and J by 8 bases. CDR3 coding DNA: TGTGCCAGCAGTGAGGGACAGAGAGGGGGCTACACCTTC. Translated: CASSEGQRGGYTF.

The chain combines TRBV7-9 with TRBJ1-2, with D maybe TRBD1 (5 bases). The germline V gene encodes CDR1 SEHNR and CDR2 FQNEAQ (reference sequence). This CDR3 contains 15 residues. The germline V and J ends were trimmed by 4 bases and 2 bases, with 14 bases remaining between them. The CDR3 region has the DNA TGTGCCAGCAGCTCCCTACGGGGCCCCAACTATGGCTACACCTTC. This sequence encodes CASSSLRGPNYGYTF.

The chain recombines TRBV27 with TRBJ1-1; weak D call: TRBD1 (6 bases). This CDR3 is built from 14 residues. Trimming left V 4 bases short and J 1 base short, with 10 bases between. Looked up from germline, CDR1 is MNHEY and CDR2 is SMNVEV (reference sequence). The CDR3 sequence is CASSYRQANTEAFF. The CDR3 DNA reads TGTGCCAGCAGTTACCGACAGGCGAACACTGAAGCTTTCTTT.

This rearrangement joins TRBV6-6 to TRBJ2-5, with 14 bases lining up with TRBD2. The germline CDR1 and CDR2 sequences are MNHNY and SVGAGI (reference sequence). V lost 5 bases and J lost 4; bases outside the gene matches: 12. The CDR3 totals 18 residues. DNA of the CDR3: TGTGCCAGCAGTCCGTGGACTTGGACTAGCGGGAGGTCAGAGACCCAGTACTTC. Protein sequence: CASSPWTWTSGRSETQYF.

The chain combines TRBV14 with TRBJ2-7, with D hard to call. V lost 0 bases and J 6 bases, leaving 6 bases between the germline ends. The CDR3 is made up of 12 amino acids. Germline values: CDR1 SGHDN, CDR2 FVKESK. CDR3 protein: CASSQETGEQYF. For the CDR3, the DNA is TGTGCCAGCAGCCAAGAGACTGGCGAGCAGTACTTC.

The V gene is TRBV24-1, the J gene TRBJ1-4; TRBD1 agrees at 10 bases. Trimming removed 4 bases from V and 0 bases from J; junction bases left unmatched: 1. The CDR3 sequence is 16 residues long. Germline V gene data show CDR1 as KGHDR and CDR2 as SFDVKD. The chain's CDR3 is CATSEGTGATNEKLFF. DNA of the CDR3: TGTGCCACCAGTGAAGGGACAGGGGCAACTAATGAAAAACTGTTTTTT.

The V gene is TRBV12-3 or TRBV12-4, the J gene TRBJ1-5, with no clear D. The CDR3 runs to 13 residues. V gave up 2 bases and J gave up 5 bases, with 7 bases separating them. CDR3: CASSLQRYQPQHF. The CDR3 region has the DNA TGTGCCAGCAGTTTACAACGGTATCAGCCCCAGCATTTT.

The rearrangement links TRBV9 to TRBJ1-4; weak D call: TRBD1 (5 bases). This CDR3 is 15 amino acids long. The V gene's germline CDR1 is SGDLS and CDR2 YYNGEE. With 0 bases removed from V and 8 bases from J, the gap between germline ends came to 14 bases. Here the CDR3 reads CASSVGDPKDEKLFF. The CDR3 DNA sequence: TGTGCCAGCAGCGTAGGGGACCCGAAGGACGAAAAACTGTTTTTT.

The chain joins TRBV7-9 to TRBJ1-5, with 10 nucleotides matching TRBD1. The CDR3 loop spans 14 amino acids. V shed 5 bases and J 4 bases; nucleotides not matched to a gene: 2. Germline CDR1 SEHNR, CDR2 FQNEAQ (reference sequence). The CDR3 DNA follows: TGTGCCAGCAGCGCGGACAGGGGGAATCAGCCCCAGCATTTT. It specifies CASSADRGNQPQHF.

The CDR3 protein is CATSGISEQFF. The CDR3 DNA is TGTGCCACCAGTGGGATAAGTGAGCAGTTCTTC. The rearrangement uses TRBV24-1 and TRBJ2-1; D is unclear. Trimming removed 5 bases from V and 9 bases from J, with 7 bases in between. The germline V gene encodes CDR1 KGHDR and CDR2 SFDVKD. The CDR3 is 11 amino acids.

The V and J genes are TRBV5-1 and TRBJ2-7, with 8 nucleotides matching TRBD1. Germline values: CDR1 SGHRS, CDR2 YFSETQ. V gave up 4 bases and J gave up 2 bases; unmatched junction bases: 5. The length of the CDR3 is 14 residues. The CDR3 here is CASSPTGEPYEQYF. CDR3 nucleotides: TGCGCCAGCAGCCCGACAGGGGAGCCCTACGAGCAGTACTTC. Full variable domain (rest looked up from reference TRBV5-1 and TRBJ2-7): KAGVTQTPRYLIKTRGQQVTLSCSPISGHRSVSWYQQTPGQGLQFLFEYFSETQRNKGNFPGRFSGRQFSNSRSEMNVSTLELGDSALYLCASSPTGEPYEQYFGPGTRLTVT.

The CDR3 DNA sequence: TGTGCCAGCAGCTTAGCTGGGGGATCGGGAACTGAAGCTTTCTTT. This translates into CASSLAGGSGTEAFF. The V and J genes are TRBV7-9 and TRBJ1-1; a weak D match, TRBD1 (5 bases). Between the trimmed V and J ends, which lost 0 bases and 5 bases, there was a span of 13 bases. Germline-derived CDR1 and CDR2 are SEHNR and FQNEAQ (reference sequence). The CDR3 totals 15 residues. The entire variable domain, with the rest obtained from reference TRBV7-9 and TRBJ1-1, is as follows: DTGVSQNPRHKITKRGQNVTFRCDPISEHNRLYWYRQTLGQGPEFLTYFQNEAQLEKSRLLSDRFSAERPKGSFSTLEIQRTEQGDSAMYLCASSLAGGSGTEAFFGQGTRLTVV.

The chain has TRBV10-3 and TRBJ2-3, with 9 positions matching TRBD2. J was trimmed by 4 bases and V by 6 bases; bases with no gene match: 8. This CDR3 region has 15 residues. The germline CDR1 and CDR2 sequences are ENHRY and SYGVKD. The CDR3 sequence: CAIRDSGGRSDTQYF. CDR3 sequence (DNA): TGTGCCATCAGGGATAGCGGGGGACGGTCAGATACGCAGTATTTT.

The chain is built from TRBV27 and TRBJ1-2; 7 nucleotides align to TRBD1. V lost 5 bases and J lost 3; bases outside the gene matches: 9. CDR1 and CDR2 (germline): MNHEY, SMNVEV (reference sequence). The CDR3 is 15 residues long. CDR3 sequence (DNA): TGTGCCAGCAGTGCAACCGTACAGGGGTACTATGGCTACACCTTC. It yields the protein CASSATVQGYYGYTF.

The chain uses TRBV7-9 and TRBJ1-3; D gene uncertain. There are 13 residues in the CDR3. V lost 4 bases and J 2 bases, leaving 6 bases between the germline ends. Germline V lookup: CDR1 SEHNR, CDR2 FQNEAQ (reference sequence). The CDR3, as DNA: TGTGCCAGCAGCTCAGCGGCTGGAAACACCATATATTTT. Protein sequence: CASSSAAGNTIYF.

This chain links TRBV7-9 with TRBJ2-7; 11 nucleotides match TRBD1. Germline CDR1 reads SEHNR; CDR2 reads FQNEAQ (reference sequence). The trim removed 4 bases at V and 4 bases at J, leaving 6 bases unmatched. This CDR3 is 15 amino acids long. This CDR3 is CASSSGQGAHYEQYF. CDR3 nucleotides: TGTGCCAGCAGCTCCGGACAGGGGGCTCATTACGAGCAGTACTTC.

The sample holds a few counts of this clone. CDR3 protein: CASRAGQTMNTEAFF. CDR3 nucleotides: TGTGCCAGTAGGGCGGGACAGACCATGAACACTGAAGCTTTCTTT. The chain carries TRBV19 and TRBJ1-1; 7 positions agree with TRBD1. The junction had 7 bases not matched to a gene; V was cut back by 6 bases and J by 0 bases. The CDR3 covers 15 residues. Germline V CDR1 and CDR2: LNHDA, SQIVND (reference sequence). The entire variable domain, with the rest obtained from reference TRBV19 and TRBJ1-1, is as follows: DGGITQSPKYLFRKEGQNVTLSCEQNLNHDAMYWYRQDPGQGLRLIYYSQIVNDFQKGDIAEGYSVSREKKESFPLTVTSAQKNPTAFYLCASRAGQTMNTEAFFGQGTRLTVV.

This clone is medium-sized within its sample. V is TRBV10-2 and J is TRBJ1-6, with D possibly TRBD1 on 6 matching bases. Trimming took 7 bases from V and 4 from J, leaving 11 bases between them. Germline V CDR1 and CDR2: WSHSY, SAAADI. CDR3 length: 14 residues. The CDR3: CASKSRGYNSPLHF. DNA for the CDR3: TGCGCCAGCAAATCCAGGGGTTATAATTCACCCCTCCACTTT.

The chain uses TRBV12-5 and TRBJ2-7, with D perhaps TRBD1 (6 bases). V dropped 6 bases and J dropped 1 base, with 7 bases sitting between them. The CDR3 is made up of 12 amino acids. The germline gives CDR1 LGHNT, CDR2 FRNRAP. CDR3 residues: CASGTGSYEQYF. The CDR3 DNA is TGTGCTAGTGGGACAGGTTCCTACGAGCAGTACTTC.

CDR3 amino acids: CASNRRQGNTEAFF. The CDR3 DNA is TGTGCCAGCAACCGACGACAGGGAAACACTGAAGCTTTCTTT. V is TRBV6-5 and J is TRBJ1-1, with TRBD1 identical over 7 bases. The CDR3 length is 14 residues. The V gene end was trimmed by 7 bases and the J gene end by 2 bases; junction bases not matched to a gene: 7. Per the germline V gene, CDR1 is MNHEY and CDR2 is SVGAGI.

The chain combines TRBV19 with TRBJ1-1; tentative D call: TRBD1 (5 bases). Germline lookup yields CDR1 LNHDA and CDR2 SQIVND (reference sequence). The CDR3 sequence is 14 residues long. Trimming pared 7 bases from V and 1 base from J, leaving 13 bases between. The CDR3 sequence: CASTSRGPNTEAFF. The CDR3 coding sequence is TGTGCCAGTACGAGTAGGGGTCCGAACACTGAAGCTTTCTTT.

The V gene is TRBV6-5, the J gene TRBJ1-1, with D unclear. Germline loops: CDR1 MNHEY, CDR2 SVGAGI. The CDR3 runs to 14 residues. Trimming stripped 5 bases from V and 2 bases from J, with 12 bases between. The DNA for the CDR3 is TGTGCCAGCAGTAAAAGGGCGGGAAACACTGAAGCTTTCTTT. Protein sequence: CASSKRAGNTEAFF.